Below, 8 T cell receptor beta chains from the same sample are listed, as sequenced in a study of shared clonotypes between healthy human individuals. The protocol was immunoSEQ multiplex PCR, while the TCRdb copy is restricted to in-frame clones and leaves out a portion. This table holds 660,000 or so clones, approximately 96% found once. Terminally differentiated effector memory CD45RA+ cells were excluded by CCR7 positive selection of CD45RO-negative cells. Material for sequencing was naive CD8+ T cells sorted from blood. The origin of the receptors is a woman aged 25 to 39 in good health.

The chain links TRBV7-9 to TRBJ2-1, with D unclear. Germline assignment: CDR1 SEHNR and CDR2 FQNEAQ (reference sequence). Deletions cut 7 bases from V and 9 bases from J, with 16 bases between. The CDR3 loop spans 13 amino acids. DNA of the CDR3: TGTGCCAGCATAAACCCCCCAGAGAGTGAGCAGTTCTTC. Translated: CASINPPESEQFF.

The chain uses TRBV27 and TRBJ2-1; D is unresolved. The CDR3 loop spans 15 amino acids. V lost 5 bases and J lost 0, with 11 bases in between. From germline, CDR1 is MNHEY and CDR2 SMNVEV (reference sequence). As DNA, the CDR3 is TGTGCCAGCAGTCCCCGACTGAGCTCCTACAATGAGCAGTTCTTC. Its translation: CASSPRLSSYNEQFF.

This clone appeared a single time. Here the CDR3 DNA reads TGTGCCAGCAGCAAAGGTTGGGACAATCAGCCCCAGCATTTT. Its protein product is CASSKGWDNQPQHF. The chain joins TRBV21-1 to TRBJ1-5. TRBV21-1 is annotated as a pseudogene. This CDR3 contains 14 residues.

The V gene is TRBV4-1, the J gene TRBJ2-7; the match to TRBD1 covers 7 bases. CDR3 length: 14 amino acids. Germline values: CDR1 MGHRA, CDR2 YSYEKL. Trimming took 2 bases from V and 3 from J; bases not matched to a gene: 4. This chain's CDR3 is CASSQTGTDYEQYF. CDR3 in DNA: TGCGCCAGCAGCCAAACCGGGACAGACTACGAGCAGTACTTC.

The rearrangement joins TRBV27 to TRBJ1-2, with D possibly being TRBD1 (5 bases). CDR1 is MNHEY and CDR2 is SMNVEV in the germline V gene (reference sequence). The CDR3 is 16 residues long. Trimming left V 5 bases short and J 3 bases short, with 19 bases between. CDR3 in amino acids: CASSPSVGPRYYGYTF. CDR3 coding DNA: TGTGCCAGCAGTCCCTCGGTGGGGCCGCGGTACTATGGCTACACCTTC.

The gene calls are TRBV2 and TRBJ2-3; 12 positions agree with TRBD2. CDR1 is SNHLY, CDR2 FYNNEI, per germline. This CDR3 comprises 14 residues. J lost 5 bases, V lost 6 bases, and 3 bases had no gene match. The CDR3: CASRGLAGRDTQYF. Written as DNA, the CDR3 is TGTGCCAGCAGGGGACTAGCGGGCCGAGATACGCAGTATTTT.

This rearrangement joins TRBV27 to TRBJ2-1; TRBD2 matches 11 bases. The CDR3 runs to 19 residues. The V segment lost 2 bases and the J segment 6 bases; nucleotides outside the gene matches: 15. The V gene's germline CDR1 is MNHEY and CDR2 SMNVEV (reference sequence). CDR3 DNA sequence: TGTGCCAGCAGTTTAGTCCCCCGGTTGACTAGCGGGATTCTCAATGAGCAGTTCTTC. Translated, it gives CASSLVPRLTSGILNEQFF.

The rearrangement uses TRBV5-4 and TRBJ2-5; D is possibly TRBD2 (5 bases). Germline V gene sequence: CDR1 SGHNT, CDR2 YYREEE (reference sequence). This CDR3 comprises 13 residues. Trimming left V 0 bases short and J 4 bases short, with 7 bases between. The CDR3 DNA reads TGTGCCAGCAGCTTGGTTGAGGGAGAGACCCAGTACTTC. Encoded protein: CASSLVEGETQYF.